The 14 T cell receptor beta chains below come from one sample, sequenced in a study of control samples from healthy donors and cancer patients. Profiled with immunoSEQ multiplex PCR; TCRdb holds only in-frame clones, not every one. The table records 100,000 to 150,000 clones, about nine tenths of them present only once. The sequenced sample was blood. These receptors were collected from a woman between 45 and 60 years old in good health.

This clone showed up just once. The gene calls are TRBV6-2 or TRBV6-3 and TRBJ2-7; D uncertain. Germline-derived CDR1 and CDR2 are MNHEY and SVGEGT. Trimming removed 0 bases from V and 3 bases from J, with 15 bases in between. The CDR3 covers 16 residues. The chain's CDR3 is CASSYSSRRTHYEQYF. DNA of the CDR3: TGTGCCAGCAGTTACTCTAGTCGCCGTACCCACTACGAGCAGTACTTC.

This clone appeared once. V is TRBV19 and J is TRBJ2-3; a weak D match, TRBD1 (6 bases). Germline V lookup: CDR1 LNHDA, CDR2 SQIVND (reference sequence). CDR3 length: 14 amino acids. V was shortened by 3 bases and J by 0 bases, with 7 bases between the two germline ends. As DNA, the CDR3 is TGTGCCAGTAGTATCGGACAGAGCACAGATACGCAGTATTTT. Protein: CASSIGQSTDTQYF.

The chain couples TRBV2 to TRBJ2-7; tentatively, D is TRBD1 (5 bases). This CDR3 is 12 amino acids long. V shed 4 bases and J shed 2 bases, with 6 bases lying between them. Germline CDR1 and CDR2: SNHLY and FYNNEI. The CDR3 is CASSGQPYEQYF. CDR3 nucleotide sequence: TGTGCCAGCAGTGGACAGCCCTACGAGCAGTACTTC.

This clone was counted between two and nine times. V and J are TRBV28 and TRBJ1-1; D perhaps matches TRBD1 (5 bases). Trimming took 3 bases from V and 4 from J, leaving 9 bases between them. The CDR3 runs to 13 residues. Germline V gene sequence: CDR1 MDHEN, CDR2 SYDVKM. The CDR3 spells CASSFGGPTEAFF. CDR3 DNA sequence: TGTGCCAGCAGTTTCGGGGGTCCCACTGAAGCTTTCTTT. The complete variable domain, with remaining parts taken from reference TRBV28 and TRBJ1-1, reads DVKVTQSSRYLVKRTGEKVFLECVQDMDHENMFWYRQDPGLGLRLIYFSYDVKMKEKGDIPEGYSVSREKKERFSLILESASTNQTSMYLCASSFGGPTEAFFGQGTRLTVV.

CDR3 DNA: TGTGCCAGCAGTAGACAGGGGGTTTACACCGGGGAGCTGTTTTTT. It translates to CASSRQGVYTGELFF. The chain combines TRBV2 with TRBJ2-2, with 9 bases matching TRBD1. This CDR3 has 15 residues. Germline CDR1 SNHLY, CDR2 FYNNEI. Germline trimming cut 5 bases from V and 3 bases from J; bases unmatched to any gene: 4.

The genes are TRBV12-5 and TRBJ2-5; D unclear. From germline, CDR1 is LGHNT and CDR2 FRNRAP. V lost 7 bases and J lost 3, with 6 bases in between. The CDR3 has 11 residues. Written as DNA, the CDR3 is TGTGCTAGTGCCAAAGAAGAGACCCAGTACTTC. Its protein is CASAKEETQYF. Based on the CDR3 plus reference TRBV12-5 and TRBJ2-5, the full variable domain is DARVTQTPRHKVTEMGQEVTMRCQPILGHNTVFWYRQTMMQGLELLAYFRNRAPLDDSGMPKDRFSAEMPDATLATLKIQPSEPRDSAVYFCASAKEETQYFGPGTRLLVL.

The chain is built from TRBV11-2 and TRBJ2-5; D remains unclear. The CDR3 is 11 residues long. Trimming pared 5 bases from V and 0 bases from J, leaving 1 base between. The germline V gene has CDR1 SGHAT and CDR2 FQNNGV. CDR3 sequence (DNA): TGTGCCAGCAGCAACCAAGAGACCCAGTACTTC. The encoded protein is CASSNQETQYF.

The rearrangement links TRBV29-1 to TRBJ2-1, with 7 bases that match TRBD1. Germline V gives CDR1 SQVTM, CDR2 ANQGSEA. The CDR3 runs 13 residues. Losses at the gene ends were 7 bases for V and 5 bases for J; bases not matched to a gene: 8. This CDR3 reads CSGRTGRNNEQFF. The CDR3 DNA reads TGCAGCGGCCGGACAGGTAGGAACAATGAGCAGTTCTTC.

The V call is TRBV24-1, the J call TRBJ1-1; D is possibly TRBD1 (5 bases). Germline V gives CDR1 KGHDR, CDR2 SFDVKD. V dropped 0 bases and J dropped 7 bases, with 8 bases sitting between them. The length of the CDR3 is 13 residues. CDR3 nucleotide sequence: TGTGCCACCAGTGATTTGCTGAGGGGTGAAGCTTTCTTT. Translation: CATSDLLRGEAFF.

The CDR3 DNA reads as TGTGCCAGCTCCGTGGACAGAAACTATGGCTACACCTTC. Its translation: CASSVDRNYGYTF. V gene TRBV18 combines with J gene TRBJ1-2; D might be TRBD1 (6 bases). Germline V lookup: CDR1 KGHSH, CDR2 LQKENI. The length of the CDR3 is 13 residues. Trimming shortened V by 6 bases and J by 2 bases, and 10 bases separated the two germline ends.

The chain recombines TRBV13 with TRBJ1-1; D gene unclear. The CDR3 is made up of 14 amino acids. V lost 4 bases and J 1 base, leaving 10 bases between the germline ends. Germline V gives CDR1 PRHDT, CDR2 FYEKMQ (reference sequence). The CDR3: CASSSPTGNTEAFF. In DNA form, the CDR3 reads TGTGCCAGCAGCTCGCCGACGGGGAACACTGAAGCTTTCTTT.

This sequence joins TRBV12-3 or TRBV12-4 and TRBJ1-5, with unresolved D. This CDR3 is built from 13 residues. V lost 6 bases and J lost 7, with 13 bases in between. The CDR3 DNA is TGTGCCAGCAGGGGTTCAGGAGACCAGCCCCAGCATTTT. Amino acid sequence: CASRGSGDQPQHF.

The V call is TRBV5-4, the J call TRBJ1-1; TRBD1 is a possible D gene (5 bases). Germline V CDR1 and CDR2: SGHNT, YYREEE (reference sequence). This CDR3 comprises 13 residues. The V end lost 1 base, the J end lost 4 bases, and 8 bases lay between the germline ends. The CDR3 nucleotides are TGTGCCAGCAGCTTGTGGGGGTCCACTGAAGCTTTCTTT. It is translated as CASSLWGSTEAFF.

This rearrangement joins TRBV2 to TRBJ2-6, with TRBD1 matching over 7 bases. This CDR3 region has 18 residues. Germline V CDR1 and CDR2: SNHLY, FYNNEI. After removal of 7 bases from V and 0 bases from J, the junction contained 12 bases not matched to a gene. CDR3 coding DNA: TGTGCCAGCATGATCAGGACAGGTCTTCCCTCTGGGGCCAACGTCCTGACTTTC. This gives the protein CASMIRTGLPSGANVLTF. The complete variable domain, with remaining parts taken from reference TRBV2 and TRBJ2-6, reads EPEVTQTPSHQVTQMGQEVILRCVPISNHLYFYWYRQILGQKVEFLVSFYNNEISEKSEIFDDQFSVERPDGSNFTLKIRSTKLEDSAMYFCASMIRTGLPSGANVLTFGAGSRLTVL.